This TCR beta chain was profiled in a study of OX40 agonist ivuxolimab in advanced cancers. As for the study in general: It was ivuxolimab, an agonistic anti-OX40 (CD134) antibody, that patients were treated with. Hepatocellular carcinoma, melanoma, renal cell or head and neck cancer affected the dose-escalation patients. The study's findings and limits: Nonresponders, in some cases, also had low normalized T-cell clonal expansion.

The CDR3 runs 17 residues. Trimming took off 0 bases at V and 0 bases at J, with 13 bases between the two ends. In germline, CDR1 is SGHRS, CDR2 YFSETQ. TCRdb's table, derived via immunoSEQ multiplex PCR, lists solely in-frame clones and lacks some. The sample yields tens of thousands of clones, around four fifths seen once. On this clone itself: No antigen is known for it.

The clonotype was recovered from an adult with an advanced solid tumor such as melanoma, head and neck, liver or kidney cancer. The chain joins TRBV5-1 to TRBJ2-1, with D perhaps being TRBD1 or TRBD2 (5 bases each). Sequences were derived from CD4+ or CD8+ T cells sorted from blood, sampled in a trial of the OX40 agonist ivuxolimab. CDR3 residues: CASSLGGDLNSYNEQFF. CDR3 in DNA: TGCGCCAGCAGCTTGGGTGGGGACCTGAACTCCTACAATGAGCAGTTCTTC.